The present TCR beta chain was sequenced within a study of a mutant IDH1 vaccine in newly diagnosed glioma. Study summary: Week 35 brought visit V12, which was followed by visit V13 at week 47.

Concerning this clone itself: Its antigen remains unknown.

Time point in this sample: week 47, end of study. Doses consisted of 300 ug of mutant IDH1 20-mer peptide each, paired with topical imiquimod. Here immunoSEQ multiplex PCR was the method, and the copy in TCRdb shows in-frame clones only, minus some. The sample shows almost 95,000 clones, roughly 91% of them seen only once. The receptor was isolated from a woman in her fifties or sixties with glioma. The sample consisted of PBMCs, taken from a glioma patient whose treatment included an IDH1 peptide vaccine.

The CDR3 sequence: CAWRGAGHEQYF. Here the CDR3 DNA reads TGTGCCTGGCGGGGGGCCGGCCACGAGCAGTACTTC. The V call is TRBV30, the J call TRBJ2-7; tentatively, D is TRBD2 (7 bases). The CDR3 loop spans 12 amino acids. Germline values: CDR1 GTSNPN, CDR2 SVGIG (reference sequence). With 5 bases removed from V and 5 bases from J, the gap between germline ends came to 13 bases.